The clone carrying this T cell receptor beta chain was counted between two and nine times. The sample originates from a study of blood T cell repertoires in COVID-19. V lost 8 bases and J lost 3, with 8 bases in between. Germline CDR1 and CDR2: MGHDK and SYGVNS. The CDR3 contains 11 residues. Clones were read by immunoSEQ multiplex PCR, and TCRdb kept only the in-frame ones, dropping some. The table has about 70,000 clones, 75% seen once. This clonotype was sampled from a man in his 70s with acute or convalescent COVID-19. V and J are TRBV25-1 and TRBJ2-7; D unresolved. Sequenced: peripheral blood. In DNA, the CDR3 is TGTGCCAGCGGCAGGAACTACGAGCAGTACTTC. Its translation is CASGRNYEQYF.